This is a list of T cell receptor beta chains from one sample in a study of blood T cell repertoires in COVID-19. The protocol was immunoSEQ multiplex PCR, while the TCRdb copy is restricted to in-frame clones and leaves out a portion. Among 60,000 to 90,000 clones listed, around 74% were seen once. Sample: peripheral blood. The source of these receptors is a human donor with acute or convalescent COVID-19. The donor label of this sample is uncertain. Each CDR3 is given with its conserved first and last residue. Fields, in order: CDR3 length, J gene, clone size, D gene, V gene, CDR3 DNA, CDR3 protein. The D gene is left open where the match is weak. Expanded clones get a size class; other rows say once, few or many, or leave the size out.

cdr3_length: 16
j_call: TRBJ2-1
clone_size: few
d_call: NA
v_call: TRBV7-2
cdr3_nt: TGTGCCAGCAGCTTAAGTCCGGCCGCGGGGAGGAATGAGCAGTTCTTC
cdr3_aa: CASSLSPAAGRNEQFF

cdr3_length: 15
j_call: TRBJ2-5
clone_size: NA
d_call: NA
v_call: TRBV4-2
cdr3_nt: TGTGCCAGCAGCCAACGCAGGACTCCCCAAGAGACCCAGTACTTC
cdr3_aa: CASSQRRTPQETQYF

cdr3_length: 20
j_call: TRBJ2-7
clone_size: NA
d_call: TRBD2
v_call: TRBV28
cdr3_nt: TGTGCCAGCAGTTTTCCGACAGGGATGTTTTGGACTAGCGGGGGATACGAGCAGTACTTC
cdr3_aa: CASSFPTGMFWTSGGYEQYF

cdr3_length: 15
j_call: TRBJ1-3
clone_size: NA
d_call: NA
v_call: TRBV28
cdr3_nt: TGTGCCAGCAGTTCCACGACAGACTCTGGAAACACCATATATTTT
cdr3_aa: CASSSTTDSGNTIYF

cdr3_length: 17
j_call: TRBJ2-1
clone_size: NA
d_call: TRBD1
v_call: TRBV24-1
cdr3_nt: TGTGCCACCAGTGATTTGGCCGGGACAGGCTCCTACAATGAGCAGTTCTTC
cdr3_aa: CATSDLAGTGSYNEQFF

cdr3_length: 13
j_call: TRBJ1-2
clone_size: NA
d_call: TRBD1
v_call: TRBV10-3
cdr3_nt: TGTGCCATCAACCGGGACAGCAACTATGGCTACACCTTC
cdr3_aa: CAINRDSNYGYTF

cdr3_length: 12
j_call: TRBJ1-2
clone_size: few
d_call: NA
v_call: TRBV28
cdr3_nt: TGTGCCAGCAGTTTATACCAGTTTGGCTACACCTTC
cdr3_aa: CASSLYQFGYTF

cdr3_length: 12
j_call: TRBJ2-7
clone_size: NA
d_call: NA
v_call: TRBV18
cdr3_nt: TGTGCCACCTCGACAGCGAGCTACGAGCAGTACTTC
cdr3_aa: CATSTASYEQYF

cdr3_length: 12
j_call: TRBJ1-2
clone_size: few
d_call: NA
v_call: TRBV6-6
cdr3_nt: TGTGCCAGCAGTCCGGACAGCTATGGCTACACCTTC
cdr3_aa: CASSPDSYGYTF

cdr3_length: 12
j_call: TRBJ1-3
clone_size: NA
d_call: NA
v_call: TRBV2
cdr3_nt: TGTGCCAGCGGTAGTTCTGGAAACACCATATATTTT
cdr3_aa: CASGSSGNTIYF

cdr3_length: 15
j_call: TRBJ1-5
clone_size: NA
d_call: TRBD1
v_call: TRBV30
cdr3_nt: TGTGCCTGGAGTGTAACGGGACAGAGCAATCAGCCCCAGCATTTT
cdr3_aa: CAWSVTGQSNQPQHF

cdr3_length: 15
j_call: TRBJ2-1
clone_size: NA
d_call: TRBD2
v_call: TRBV11-2
cdr3_nt: TGTGCCAGCAGCTTGGGTAGCGGGGCGTACAATGAGCAGTTCTTC
cdr3_aa: CASSLGSGAYNEQFF

cdr3_length: 12
j_call: TRBJ2-7
clone_size: NA
d_call: NA
v_call: TRBV28
cdr3_nt: TGTGCCAGCAGTGTCCACAGTTACGAGCAGTACTTC
cdr3_aa: CASSVHSYEQYF

cdr3_length: 14
j_call: TRBJ1-1
clone_size: NA
d_call: NA
v_call: TRBV5-1
cdr3_nt: TGCGCCAGCGACTGGGGGGGTAGGAGCACTGAAGCTTTCTTT
cdr3_aa: CASDWGGRSTEAFF

cdr3_length: 16
j_call: TRBJ1-6
clone_size: NA
d_call: NA
v_call: TRBV4-1
cdr3_nt: TGCGCCAGCAGCCAATACAATCTAGGGGAGGGATCACCCCTCCACTTT
cdr3_aa: CASSQYNLGEGSPLHF

cdr3_length: 11
j_call: TRBJ2-1
clone_size: NA
d_call: NA
v_call: TRBV2
cdr3_nt: TGTGCCAGCAGTGAAGGGCATGAGCAGTTCTTC
cdr3_aa: CASSEGHEQFF

cdr3_length: 15
j_call: TRBJ1-4
clone_size: NA
d_call: NA
v_call: TRBV19
cdr3_nt: TGTGCCAGTAGCCCTCAGGGCAGTCCCTTGGAAAAACTGTTTTTT
cdr3_aa: CASSPQGSPLEKLFF

cdr3_length: 15
j_call: TRBJ2-1
clone_size: NA
d_call: NA
v_call: TRBV15
cdr3_nt: TGTGCCACCAGCCTAGCGTTGGCATCCTACAATGAGCAGTTCTTC
cdr3_aa: CATSLALASYNEQFF

cdr3_length: 17
j_call: TRBJ2-1
clone_size: NA
d_call: TRBD2
v_call: TRBV11-3
cdr3_nt: TGTGCCAGCAGCTTAGGGCTAGCCGCTGGGAGGGGCAATGAGCAGTTCTTC
cdr3_aa: CASSLGLAAGRGNEQFF

cdr3_length: 15
j_call: TRBJ2-5
clone_size: NA
d_call: NA
v_call: TRBV6-5
cdr3_nt: TGTGCCAGCGCCCTGGGATCGAGCGGACAAGAGACCCAGTACTTC
cdr3_aa: CASALGSSGQETQYF

cdr3_length: 14
j_call: TRBJ1-4
clone_size: NA
d_call: TRBD1
v_call: TRBV2
cdr3_nt: TGTGCCAGCAGGGACAGGGGGTTTCGAGAAAAACTGTTTTTT
cdr3_aa: CASRDRGFREKLFF

cdr3_length: 15
j_call: TRBJ2-1
clone_size: once
d_call: TRBD1
v_call: TRBV7-2
cdr3_nt: TGTGCCAGCCAAACCCTGGACAGGGACTACAATGAGCAGTTCTTC
cdr3_aa: CASQTLDRDYNEQFF

cdr3_length: 15
j_call: TRBJ1-5
clone_size: NA
d_call: TRBD1
v_call: TRBV3-1/TRBV3-2
cdr3_nt: TGTGCCAGCAGCCAAACAGGGGAAGGGAATCAGCCCCAGCATTTT
cdr3_aa: CASSQTGEGNQPQHF

cdr3_length: 12
j_call: TRBJ2-1
clone_size: NA
d_call: TRBD1
v_call: TRBV5-1
cdr3_nt: TGCGCCAGCAGCCGACAGGGGCATGAGCAGTTCTTC
cdr3_aa: CASSRQGHEQFF

cdr3_length: 14
j_call: TRBJ2-7
clone_size: NA
d_call: NA
v_call: TRBV28
cdr3_nt: TGTGCCAGCAGTTTAAGGCAGGTCGTCTACGAGCAGTACTTC
cdr3_aa: CASSLRQVVYEQYF

cdr3_length: 15
j_call: TRBJ1-4
clone_size: once
d_call: NA
v_call: TRBV15
cdr3_nt: TGTGCCACCAGCAGACCAGGGATTGGAAATGAAAAACTGTTTTTT
cdr3_aa: CATSRPGIGNEKLFF

cdr3_length: 11
j_call: TRBJ2-2
clone_size: NA
d_call: NA
v_call: TRBV5-8
cdr3_nt: TGTGCCAGCAGTTCCTACGGGGAGCTGTTTTTT
cdr3_aa: CASSSYGELFF

cdr3_length: 10
j_call: TRBJ2-5
clone_size: NA
d_call: NA
v_call: TRBV20-1
cdr3_nt: TGCAGTGGTACAATGGAGACCCAGTACTTC
cdr3_aa: CSGTMETQYF

cdr3_length: 14
j_call: TRBJ2-7
clone_size: NA
d_call: NA
v_call: TRBV30
cdr3_nt: TGTGCCTGGAGTGTAGGACTTCTCTCCTACGAGCAGTACTTC
cdr3_aa: CAWSVGLLSYEQYF

cdr3_length: 16
j_call: TRBJ1-3
clone_size: NA
d_call: TRBD1
v_call: TRBV18
cdr3_nt: TGTGCCAGCTCGTCCGGGACAGGGTGGACTGGAAACACCATATATTTT
cdr3_aa: CASSSGTGWTGNTIYF

cdr3_length: 15
j_call: TRBJ1-5
clone_size: NA
d_call: NA
v_call: TRBV27
cdr3_nt: TGTGCCAGCAGATCGATGGGGGGAGGCAATCAGCCCCAGCATTTT
cdr3_aa: CASRSMGGGNQPQHF

cdr3_length: 15
j_call: TRBJ2-7
clone_size: NA
d_call: TRBD2
v_call: TRBV5-1
cdr3_nt: TGCGCCAGCAGCCCCCTGACTAGCGGGACCGACGAGCAGTACTTC
cdr3_aa: CASSPLTSGTDEQYF

cdr3_length: 16
j_call: TRBJ1-2
clone_size: NA
d_call: TRBD1
v_call: TRBV4-2
cdr3_nt: TGTGCCAGCAGCCCCCCCGGGACAGGGATTGCTCGTGGCTACACCTTC
cdr3_aa: CASSPPGTGIARGYTF

cdr3_length: 14
j_call: TRBJ2-5
clone_size: NA
d_call: TRBD1
v_call: TRBV2
cdr3_nt: TGTGCCAGCAGACCCGGGACAGGGAGGGAGACCCAGTACTTC
cdr3_aa: CASRPGTGRETQYF

cdr3_length: 14
j_call: TRBJ2-7
clone_size: NA
d_call: TRBD1
v_call: TRBV5-4
cdr3_nt: TGTGCCAGCAGCTTGGCCGGACAGGGGGTTGAGCAGTACTTC
cdr3_aa: CASSLAGQGVEQYF

cdr3_length: 14
j_call: TRBJ2-1
clone_size: once
d_call: TRBD2
v_call: TRBV14
cdr3_nt: TGTGCCAGCAGCCAAGATCTGACCGGGACTAGTAAGTTCTTC
cdr3_aa: CASSQDLTGTSKFF

cdr3_length: 15
j_call: TRBJ2-3
clone_size: NA
d_call: TRBD1
v_call: TRBV3-1/TRBV3-2
cdr3_nt: TGTGCCAGCAGCCTGCCGGGACAGGGAACAGATACGCAGTATTTT
cdr3_aa: CASSLPGQGTDTQYF

cdr3_length: 13
j_call: TRBJ1-1
clone_size: NA
d_call: NA
v_call: TRBV19
cdr3_nt: TGTGCCAGTAGTATGGGCAGCAACACTGAAGCTTTCTTT
cdr3_aa: CASSMGSNTEAFF

cdr3_length: 16
j_call: TRBJ1-4
clone_size: NA
d_call: TRBD1
v_call: TRBV5-5
cdr3_nt: TGTGCCAGCGGACCGGGACAGGGGTTTGTTAATGAAAAACTGTTTTTT
cdr3_aa: CASGPGQGFVNEKLFF

cdr3_length: 17
j_call: TRBJ2-3
clone_size: NA
d_call: TRBD2
v_call: TRBV30
cdr3_nt: TGTGCCTGGGCGGCGGGGACTAGCGGGAGGCCTCTTAATACGCAGTATTTT
cdr3_aa: CAWAAGTSGRPLNTQYF

cdr3_length: 15
j_call: TRBJ1-4
clone_size: few
d_call: TRBD1
v_call: TRBV30
cdr3_nt: TGTGCCTGGAGTGCGTTCTCAGGGGGGAGTGAAAAACTGTTTTTT
cdr3_aa: CAWSAFSGGSEKLFF

cdr3_length: 12
j_call: TRBJ1-4
clone_size: NA
d_call: NA
v_call: TRBV9
cdr3_nt: TGTGCCAGCAGCAATTCGGACAGAAAACTGTTTTTT
cdr3_aa: CASSNSDRKLFF

cdr3_length: 13
j_call: TRBJ2-1
clone_size: few
d_call: TRBD2
v_call: TRBV6-5
cdr3_nt: TGTGCCAGCAGGGATAGCGGGGAAGGTGAGCAGTTCTTC
cdr3_aa: CASRDSGEGEQFF

cdr3_length: 13
j_call: TRBJ1-4
clone_size: NA
d_call: NA
v_call: TRBV19
cdr3_nt: TGTGCCAGTTCATCCCAGGGTTCACTAAAACTGTTTTTT
cdr3_aa: CASSSQGSLKLFF

cdr3_length: 19
j_call: TRBJ1-6
clone_size: NA
d_call: TRBD1
v_call: TRBV6-2/TRBV6-3
cdr3_nt: TGTGCCAGCAGTTACTCGACAGGGACCCGGAGCTCCTATAATTCACCCCTCCACTTT
cdr3_aa: CASSYSTGTRSSYNSPLHF

cdr3_length: 14
j_call: TRBJ2-5
clone_size: NA
d_call: NA
v_call: TRBV3-1/TRBV3-2
cdr3_nt: TGTGCCAGCAGCCAACGCGGGGGCACAGAGACCCAGTACTTC
cdr3_aa: CASSQRGGTETQYF

cdr3_length: 18
j_call: TRBJ2-1
clone_size: NA
d_call: TRBD1
v_call: TRBV28
cdr3_nt: TGTGCCAGCAGTTTAAACGTCGGGACAGGGCCCTCCTACAATGAGCAGTTCTTC
cdr3_aa: CASSLNVGTGPSYNEQFF

cdr3_length: 16
j_call: TRBJ1-5
clone_size: NA
d_call: TRBD1
v_call: TRBV5-1
cdr3_nt: TGCGCCAGCAGCCCCGGGACAGGGAGAAAGGATCAGCCCCAGCATTTT
cdr3_aa: CASSPGTGRKDQPQHF

cdr3_length: 16
j_call: TRBJ2-1
clone_size: NA
d_call: TRBD1
v_call: TRBV6-1
cdr3_nt: TGTGCCAGCAGTGCCCGACAGGGATCGGTACACAATGAGCAGTTCTTC
cdr3_aa: CASSARQGSVHNEQFF

cdr3_length: 13
j_call: TRBJ1-1
clone_size: NA
d_call: NA
v_call: TRBV18
cdr3_nt: TGTGCCAGCTCACCCGCCCGGACAGCCGAGGCTTTCTTT
cdr3_aa: CASSPARTAEAFF

cdr3_length: 15
j_call: TRBJ2-1
clone_size: NA
d_call: NA
v_call: TRBV7-2
cdr3_nt: TGTGCCAGCAGCTTTGCTTTTTCCCGGGGCAATGAGCAGTTCTTC
cdr3_aa: CASSFAFSRGNEQFF

cdr3_length: 15
j_call: TRBJ2-1
clone_size: NA
d_call: TRBD2
v_call: TRBV11-2
cdr3_nt: TGTGCCAGCAGCTTCCGGGGACTAGCGGACAATGAGCAGTTCTTC
cdr3_aa: CASSFRGLADNEQFF

cdr3_length: 19
j_call: TRBJ2-2
clone_size: NA
d_call: TRBD2
v_call: TRBV13
cdr3_nt: TGTGCCAGCAGCTTAGGGGGACCCCTCGGGACTAAAAACACCGGGGAGCTGTTTTTT
cdr3_aa: CASSLGGPLGTKNTGELFF

cdr3_length: 16
j_call: TRBJ2-3
clone_size: NA
d_call: TRBD2
v_call: TRBV5-4
cdr3_nt: TGTGCCAGCAGCCTCCTCCCGGGACTAGCCACAGATACGCAGTATTTT
cdr3_aa: CASSLLPGLATDTQYF

cdr3_length: 11
j_call: TRBJ2-5
clone_size: NA
d_call: NA
v_call: TRBV19
cdr3_nt: TGTGCCAGTAAGGGAGACGAGACCCAGTACTTC
cdr3_aa: CASKGDETQYF

cdr3_length: 14
j_call: TRBJ1-6
clone_size: NA
d_call: NA
v_call: TRBV27
cdr3_nt: TGTGCCAGCAGTTTTAATCCACTTTATTCACCCCTCCACTTT
cdr3_aa: CASSFNPLYSPLHF

cdr3_length: 15
j_call: TRBJ2-1
clone_size: NA
d_call: NA
v_call: TRBV11-2
cdr3_nt: TGTGCCAGCACCGAGAGGGGGGGCTCCTACAATGAGCAGTTCTTC
cdr3_aa: CASTERGGSYNEQFF